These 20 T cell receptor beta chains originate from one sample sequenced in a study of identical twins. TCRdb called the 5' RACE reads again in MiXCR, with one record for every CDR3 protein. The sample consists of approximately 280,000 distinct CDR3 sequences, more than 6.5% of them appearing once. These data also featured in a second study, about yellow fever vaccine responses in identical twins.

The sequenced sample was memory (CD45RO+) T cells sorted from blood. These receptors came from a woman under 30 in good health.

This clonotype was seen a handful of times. The CDR3 loop is CASSSGLNEKLFF. CDR3 nucleotide sequence: TGTGCCAGCAGTTCTGGACTAAATGAAAAACTGTTTTTT. The chain recombines TRBV6-5 with TRBJ1-4, with D hard to call. From germline, CDR1 is MNHEY and CDR2 SVGAGI. V shed 4 bases and J shed 5 bases, with 8 bases lying between them. The length of the CDR3 is 13 residues.

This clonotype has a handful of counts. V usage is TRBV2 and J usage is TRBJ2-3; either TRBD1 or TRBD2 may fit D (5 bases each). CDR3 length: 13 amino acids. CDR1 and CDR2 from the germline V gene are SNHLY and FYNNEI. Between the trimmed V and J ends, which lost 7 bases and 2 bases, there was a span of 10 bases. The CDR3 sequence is CASKTGLTDTQYF. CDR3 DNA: TGTGCCAGCAAAACGGGGCTCACAGATACGCAGTATTTT. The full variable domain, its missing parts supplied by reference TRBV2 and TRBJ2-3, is EPEVTQTPSHQVTQMGQEVILRCVPISNHLYFYWYRQILGQKVEFLVSFYNNEISEKSEIFDDQFSVERPDGSNFTLKIRSTKLEDSAMYFCASKTGLTDTQYFGPGTRLTVL.

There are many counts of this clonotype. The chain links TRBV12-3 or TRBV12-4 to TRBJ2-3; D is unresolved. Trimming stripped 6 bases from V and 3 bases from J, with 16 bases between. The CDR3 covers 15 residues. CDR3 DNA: TGTGCCAGCAGGTACGCCGACACCCAGACAGATACGCAGTATTTT. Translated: CASRYADTQTDTQYF.

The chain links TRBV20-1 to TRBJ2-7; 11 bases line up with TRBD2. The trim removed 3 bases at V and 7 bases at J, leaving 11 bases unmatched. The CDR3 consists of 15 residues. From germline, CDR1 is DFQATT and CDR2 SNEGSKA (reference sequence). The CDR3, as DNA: TGCAGTGCTAGGACTAGCGGGACCTATACGGGGGAGCAGTACTTC. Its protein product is CSARTSGTYTGEQYF.

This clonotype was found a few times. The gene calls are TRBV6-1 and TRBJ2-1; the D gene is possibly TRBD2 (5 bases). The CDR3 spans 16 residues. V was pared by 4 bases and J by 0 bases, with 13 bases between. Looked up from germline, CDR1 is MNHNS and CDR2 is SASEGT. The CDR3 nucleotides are TGTGCCAGCAGTGCCCCTTCGGGGAGCTCCTACAATGAGCAGTTCTTC. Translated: CASSAPSGSSYNEQFF.

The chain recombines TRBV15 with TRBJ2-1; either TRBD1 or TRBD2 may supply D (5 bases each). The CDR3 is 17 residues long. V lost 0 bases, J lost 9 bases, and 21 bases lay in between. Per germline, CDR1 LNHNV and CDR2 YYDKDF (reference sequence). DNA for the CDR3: TGTGCCACCAGCAGAGATAAGGACTGGGGTGGGGCTGGTGAGCAGTTCTTC. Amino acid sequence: CATSRDKDWGGAGEQFF.

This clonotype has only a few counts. In DNA, the CDR3 is TGTGCCAGCAGCTTAGTCCCGACCGGTGGGATCTACGAGCAGTACTTC. It translates to CASSLVPTGGIYEQYF. The J gene is TRBJ2-7, the V gene TRBV7-2, with no clear D. V was clipped by 1 base and J by 3 bases, with 16 bases between them. Germline CDR1 reads SGHTA; CDR2 reads FQGNSA. CDR3 size: 16 residues. Filled out from reference TRBV7-2 and TRBJ2-7, the complete variable domain reads GAGVSQSPSNKVTEKGKDVELRCDPISGHTALYWYRQSLGQGLEFLIYFQGNSAPDKSGLPSDRFSAERTGGSVSTLTIQRTQQEDSAVYLCASSLVPTGGIYEQYFGPGTRLTVT.

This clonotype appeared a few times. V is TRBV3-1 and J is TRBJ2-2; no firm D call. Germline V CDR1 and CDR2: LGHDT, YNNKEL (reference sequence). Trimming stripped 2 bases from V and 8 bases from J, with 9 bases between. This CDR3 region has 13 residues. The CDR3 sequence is CASSQKGWGELFF. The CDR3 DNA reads TGTGCCAGCAGCCAAAAGGGCTGGGGGGAGCTGTTTTTT.

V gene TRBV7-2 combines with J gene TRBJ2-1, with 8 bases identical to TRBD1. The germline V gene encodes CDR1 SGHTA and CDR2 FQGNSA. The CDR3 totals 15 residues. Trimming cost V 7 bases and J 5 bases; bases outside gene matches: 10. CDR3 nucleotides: TGTGCCAGCACCTTCGCGGGACAGGTAAACAATGAGCAGTTCTTC. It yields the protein CASTFAGQVNNEQFF. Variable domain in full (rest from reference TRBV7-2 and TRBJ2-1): GAGVSQSPSNKVTEKGKDVELRCDPISGHTALYWYRQSLGQGLEFLIYFQGNSAPDKSGLPSDRFSAERTGGSVSTLTIQRTQQEDSAVYLCASTFAGQVNNEQFFGPGTRLTVL.

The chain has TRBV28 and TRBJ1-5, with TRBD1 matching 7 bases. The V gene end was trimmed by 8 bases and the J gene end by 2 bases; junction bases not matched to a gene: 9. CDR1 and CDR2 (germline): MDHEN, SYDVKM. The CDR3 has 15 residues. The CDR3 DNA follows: TGTGCCAGCGAACAACAGGGGATGGGCAATCAGCCCCAGCATTTT. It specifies CASEQQGMGNQPQHF.

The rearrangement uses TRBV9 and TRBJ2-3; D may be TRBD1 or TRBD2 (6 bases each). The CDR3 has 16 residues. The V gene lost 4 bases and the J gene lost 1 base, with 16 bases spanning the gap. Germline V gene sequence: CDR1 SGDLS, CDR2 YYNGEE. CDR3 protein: CASSILPGAGTDTQYF. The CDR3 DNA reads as TGTGCCAGCAGCATCCTACCGGGGGCCGGCACAGATACGCAGTATTTT.

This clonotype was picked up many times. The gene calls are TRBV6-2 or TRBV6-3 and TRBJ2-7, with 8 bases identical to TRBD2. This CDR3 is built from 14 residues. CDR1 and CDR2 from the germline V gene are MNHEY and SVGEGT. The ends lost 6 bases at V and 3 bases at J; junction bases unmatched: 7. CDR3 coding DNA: TGTGCCAGCAGGAGGACAAGCGGGGGCTACGAGCAGTACTTC. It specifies CASRRTSGGYEQYF.

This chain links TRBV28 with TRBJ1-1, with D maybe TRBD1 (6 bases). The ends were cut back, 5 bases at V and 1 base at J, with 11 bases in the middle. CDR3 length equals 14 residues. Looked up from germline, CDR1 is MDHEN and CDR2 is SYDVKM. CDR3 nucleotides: TGTGCCAGCAGTGCTCCGGGACAGAACACTGAAGCTTTCTTT. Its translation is CASSAPGQNTEAFF. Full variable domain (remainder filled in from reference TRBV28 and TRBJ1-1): DVKVTQSSRYLVKRTGEKVFLECVQDMDHENMFWYRQDPGLGLRLIYFSYDVKMKEKGDIPEGYSVSREKKERFSLILESASTNQTSMYLCASSAPGQNTEAFFGQGTRLTVV.

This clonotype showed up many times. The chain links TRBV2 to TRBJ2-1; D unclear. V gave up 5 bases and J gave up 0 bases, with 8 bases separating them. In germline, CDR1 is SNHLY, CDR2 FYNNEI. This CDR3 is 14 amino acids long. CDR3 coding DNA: TGTGCCAGCAGTATTATGAGCTCCTACAATGAGCAGTTCTTC. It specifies CASSIMSSYNEQFF. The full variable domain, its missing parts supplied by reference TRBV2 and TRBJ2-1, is EPEVTQTPSHQVTQMGQEVILRCVPISNHLYFYWYRQILGQKVEFLVSFYNNEISEKSEIFDDQFSVERPDGSNFTLKIRSTKLEDSAMYFCASSIMSSYNEQFFGPGTRLTVL.

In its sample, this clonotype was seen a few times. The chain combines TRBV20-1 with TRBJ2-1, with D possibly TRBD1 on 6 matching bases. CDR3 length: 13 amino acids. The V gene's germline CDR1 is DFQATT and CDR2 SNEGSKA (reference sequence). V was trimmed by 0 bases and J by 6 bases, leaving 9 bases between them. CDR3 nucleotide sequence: TGCAGTGCTAGAGATTCAGGGGTCAATGAGCAGTTCTTC. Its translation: CSARDSGVNEQFF.

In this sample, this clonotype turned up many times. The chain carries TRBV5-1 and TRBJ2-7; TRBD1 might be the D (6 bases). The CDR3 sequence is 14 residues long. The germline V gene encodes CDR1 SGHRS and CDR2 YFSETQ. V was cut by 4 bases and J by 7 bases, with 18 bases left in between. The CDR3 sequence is CASSPTGYLEEQYV. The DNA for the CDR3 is TGCGCCAGCAGCCCAACAGGGTACCTGGAAGAGCAGTACGTC.

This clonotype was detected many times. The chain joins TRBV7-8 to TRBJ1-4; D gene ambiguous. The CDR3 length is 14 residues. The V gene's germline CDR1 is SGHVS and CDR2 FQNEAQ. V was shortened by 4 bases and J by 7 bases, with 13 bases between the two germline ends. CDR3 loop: CASSSSGTGEKLFF. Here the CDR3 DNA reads TGTGCCAGCAGCTCCTCGGGAACGGGTGAAAAACTGTTTTTT.

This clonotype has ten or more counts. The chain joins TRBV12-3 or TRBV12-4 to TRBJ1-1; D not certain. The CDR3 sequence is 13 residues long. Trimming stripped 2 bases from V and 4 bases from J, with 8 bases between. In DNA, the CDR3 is TGTGCCAGCAGTTTAATGTCCGGCACTGAAGCTTTCTTT. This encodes CASSLMSGTEAFF.

CDR3 nucleotide sequence: TGTGCCAGCAGTTTATGGCAGTACCACTCCTACGAGCAGTACTTC. This sequence encodes CASSLWQYHSYEQYF. The chain carries TRBV28 and TRBJ2-7; no definite D call. The V gene lost 0 bases and the J gene lost 0 bases, with 9 bases spanning the gap. Per the germline V gene, CDR1 is MDHEN and CDR2 is SYDVKM. The CDR3 sequence is 15 residues long. Using reference TRBV28 and TRBJ2-7 for the parts outside the CDR3, the full variable domain is DVKVTQSSRYLVKRTGEKVFLECVQDMDHENMFWYRQDPGLGLRLIYFSYDVKMKEKGDIPEGYSVSREKKERFSLILESASTNQTSMYLCASSLWQYHSYEQYFGPGTRLTVT.

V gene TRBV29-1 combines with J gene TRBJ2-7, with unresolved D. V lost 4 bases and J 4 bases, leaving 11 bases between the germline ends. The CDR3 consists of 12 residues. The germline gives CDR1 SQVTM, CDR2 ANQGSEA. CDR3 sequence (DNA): TGCAGCGTTGGTGGCAACCCATACGAGCAGTACTTC. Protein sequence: CSVGGNPYEQYF.